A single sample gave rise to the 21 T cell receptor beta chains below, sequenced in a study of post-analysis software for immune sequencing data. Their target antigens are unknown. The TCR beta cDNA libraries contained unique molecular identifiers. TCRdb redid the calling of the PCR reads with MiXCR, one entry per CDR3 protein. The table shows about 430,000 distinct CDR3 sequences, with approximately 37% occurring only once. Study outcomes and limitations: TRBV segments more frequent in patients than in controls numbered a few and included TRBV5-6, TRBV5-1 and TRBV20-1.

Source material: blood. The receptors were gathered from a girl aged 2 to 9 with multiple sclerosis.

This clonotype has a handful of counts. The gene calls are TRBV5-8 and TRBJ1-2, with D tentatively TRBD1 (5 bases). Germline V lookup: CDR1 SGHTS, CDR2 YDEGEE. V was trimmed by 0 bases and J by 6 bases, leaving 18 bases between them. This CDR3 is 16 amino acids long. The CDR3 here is CASSLGPWRPGDGYTF. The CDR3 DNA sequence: TGTGCCAGCAGCTTGGGCCCTTGGCGCCCGGGGGATGGCTACACCTTC. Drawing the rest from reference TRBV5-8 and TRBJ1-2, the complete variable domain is EAGVTQSPTHLIKTRGQQATLRCSPISGHTSVYWYQQALGLGLQFLLWYDEGEERNRGNFPPRFSGRQFPNYSSELNVNALELEDSALYLCASSLGPWRPGDGYTFGSGTRLTVV.

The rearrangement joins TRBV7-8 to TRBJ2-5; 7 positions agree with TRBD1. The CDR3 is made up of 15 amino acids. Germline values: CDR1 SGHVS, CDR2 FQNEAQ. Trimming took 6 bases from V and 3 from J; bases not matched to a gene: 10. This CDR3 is CASSLTRTGEETQYF. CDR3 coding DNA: TGTGCCAGCAGTTTAACCAGGACAGGAGAAGAGACCCAGTACTTC.

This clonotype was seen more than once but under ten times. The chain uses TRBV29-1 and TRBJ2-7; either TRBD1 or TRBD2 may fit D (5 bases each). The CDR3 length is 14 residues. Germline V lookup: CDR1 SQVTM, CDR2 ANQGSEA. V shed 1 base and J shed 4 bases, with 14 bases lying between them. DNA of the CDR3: TGCAGCGTTGAAGTGAGGAGAGGGGATTACGAGCAGTACTTC. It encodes CSVEVRRGDYEQYF.

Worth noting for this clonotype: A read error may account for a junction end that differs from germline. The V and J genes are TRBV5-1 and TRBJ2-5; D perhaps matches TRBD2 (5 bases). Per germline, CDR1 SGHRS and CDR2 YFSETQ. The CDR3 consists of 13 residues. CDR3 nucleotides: TGCGCCAGCAACTTGTTGTGGGAGGAGACCCAGTACTTC. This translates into CASNLLWEETQYF.

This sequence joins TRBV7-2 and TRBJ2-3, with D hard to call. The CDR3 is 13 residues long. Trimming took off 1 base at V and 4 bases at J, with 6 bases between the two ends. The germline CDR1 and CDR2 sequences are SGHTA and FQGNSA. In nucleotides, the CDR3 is TGTGCCAGCAGCTTAGGGGCCCCAGATACGCAGTATTTT. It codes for CASSLGAPDTQYF.

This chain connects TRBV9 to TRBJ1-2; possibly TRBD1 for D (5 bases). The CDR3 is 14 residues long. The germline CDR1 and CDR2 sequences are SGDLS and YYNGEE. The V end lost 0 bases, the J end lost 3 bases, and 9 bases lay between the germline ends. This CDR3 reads CASSVAGADYGYTF. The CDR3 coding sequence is TGTGCCAGCAGCGTAGCCGGGGCGGACTATGGCTACACCTTC.

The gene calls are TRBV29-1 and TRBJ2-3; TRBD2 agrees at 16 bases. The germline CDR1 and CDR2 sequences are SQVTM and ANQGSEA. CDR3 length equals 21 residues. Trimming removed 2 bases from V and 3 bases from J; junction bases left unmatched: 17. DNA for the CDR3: TGCAGCGTTGAAACGTGGAGGGGACTAGCGGGGGGGCCTTCAGGTACAGATACGCAGTATTTT. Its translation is CSVETWRGLAGGPSGTDTQYF.

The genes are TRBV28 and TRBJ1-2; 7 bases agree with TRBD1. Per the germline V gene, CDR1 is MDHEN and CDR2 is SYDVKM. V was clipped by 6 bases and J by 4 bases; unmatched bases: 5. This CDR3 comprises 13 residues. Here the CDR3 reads CASSVQGTYGYTF. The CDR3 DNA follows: TGTGCCAGCAGCGTACAGGGGACCTATGGCTACACCTTC.

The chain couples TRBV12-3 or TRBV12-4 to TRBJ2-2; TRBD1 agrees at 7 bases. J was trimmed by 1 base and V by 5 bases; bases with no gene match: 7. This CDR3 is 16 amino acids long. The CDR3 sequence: CASSPTTGWNTGELFF. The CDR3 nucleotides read TGTGCCAGCAGTCCCACGACAGGGTGGAACACCGGGGAGCTGTTTTTT.

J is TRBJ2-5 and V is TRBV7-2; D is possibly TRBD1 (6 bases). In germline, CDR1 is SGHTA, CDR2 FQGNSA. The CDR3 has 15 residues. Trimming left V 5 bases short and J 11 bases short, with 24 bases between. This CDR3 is CASSITPGHADEQYF. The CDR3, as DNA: TGTGCCAGCAGCATAACCCCGGGACATGCCGATGAGCAGTACTTC. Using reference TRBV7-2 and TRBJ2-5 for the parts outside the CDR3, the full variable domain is GAGVSQSPSNKVTEKGKDVELRCDPISGHTALYWYRQSLGQGLEFLIYFQGNSAPDKSGLPSDRFSAERTGGSVSTLTIQRTQQEDSAVYLCASSITPGHADEQYFGPGTRLLVL.

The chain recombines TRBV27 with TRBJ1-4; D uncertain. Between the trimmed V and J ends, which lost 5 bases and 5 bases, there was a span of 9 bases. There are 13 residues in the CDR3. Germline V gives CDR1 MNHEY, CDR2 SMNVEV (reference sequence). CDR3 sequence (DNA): TGTGCCAGCAGTCCCGACAAAAATGAAAAACTGTTTTTT. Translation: CASSPDKNEKLFF.

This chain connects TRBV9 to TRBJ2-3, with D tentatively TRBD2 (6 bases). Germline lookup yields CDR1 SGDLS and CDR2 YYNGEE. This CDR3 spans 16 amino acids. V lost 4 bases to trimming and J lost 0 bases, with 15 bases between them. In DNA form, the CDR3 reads TGTGCCAGCAGCCCTCTGGGAGGACGAAGCACAGATACGCAGTATTTT. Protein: CASSPLGGRSTDTQYF.

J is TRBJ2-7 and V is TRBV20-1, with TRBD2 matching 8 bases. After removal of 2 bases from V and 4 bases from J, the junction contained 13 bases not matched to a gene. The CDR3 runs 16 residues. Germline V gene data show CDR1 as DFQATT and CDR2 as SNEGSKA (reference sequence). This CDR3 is CSARPPVSRGAYEQYF. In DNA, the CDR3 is TGCAGTGCTAGACCGCCGGTGTCGCGGGGGGCGTACGAGCAGTACTTC.

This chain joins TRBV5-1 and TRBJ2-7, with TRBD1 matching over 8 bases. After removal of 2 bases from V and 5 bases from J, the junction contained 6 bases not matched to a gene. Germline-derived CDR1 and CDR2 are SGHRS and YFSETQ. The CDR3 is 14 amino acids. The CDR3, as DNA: TGCGCCAGCAGCTTAGGCAGGGGGCACAACGAGCAGTACTTC. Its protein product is CASSLGRGHNEQYF.

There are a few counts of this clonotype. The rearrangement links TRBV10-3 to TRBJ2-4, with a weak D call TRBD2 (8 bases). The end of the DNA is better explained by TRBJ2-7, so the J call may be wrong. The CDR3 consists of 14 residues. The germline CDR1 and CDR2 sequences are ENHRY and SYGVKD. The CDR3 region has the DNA TGTGCCATCAGTGGACAGGGACTAGCCTACGAGCAGTACTTC. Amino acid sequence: CAISGQGLAYEQYF.

The CDR3 nucleotides read TGTGCCAGCCTTCTAGCGGGAGGGCGAATTGAGCAGTTCTTC. Translated, it gives CASLLAGGRIEQFF. V gene TRBV7-2 combines with J gene TRBJ2-1; 12 nucleotides agree with TRBD2. Germline V gene sequence: CDR1 SGHTA, CDR2 FQGNSA. The CDR3 is made up of 14 amino acids. Trimming at V came to 8 bases and at J to 9 bases, leaving 8 bases not matched to a gene.

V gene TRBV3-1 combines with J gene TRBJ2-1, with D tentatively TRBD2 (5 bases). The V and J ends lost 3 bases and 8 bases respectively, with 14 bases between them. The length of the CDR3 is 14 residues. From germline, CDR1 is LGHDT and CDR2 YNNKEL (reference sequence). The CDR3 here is CASSQLSTGYEQFF. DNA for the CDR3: TGTGCCAGCAGCCAGCTTTCTACGGGATATGAGCAGTTCTTC.

The CDR3 is CASSTSEPGLAGGFRQYF. The CDR3 DNA sequence: TGTGCCAGCAGCACCTCAGAGCCGGGACTAGCGGGAGGCTTCCGGCAGTACTTC. The rearrangement links TRBV9 to TRBJ2-7, with 15 bases aligning to TRBD2. V lost 4 bases, J lost 9 bases, and 17 bases stayed unmatched. This CDR3 contains 18 residues. Germline V gives CDR1 SGDLS, CDR2 YYNGEE.

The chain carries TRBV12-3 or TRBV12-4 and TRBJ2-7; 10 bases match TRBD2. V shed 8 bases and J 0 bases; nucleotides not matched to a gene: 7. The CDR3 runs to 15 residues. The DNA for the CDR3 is TGTGCCAGCTCGCTAGCGGGAGTAGCCTCCTACGAGCAGTACTTC. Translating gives CASSLAGVASYEQYF.

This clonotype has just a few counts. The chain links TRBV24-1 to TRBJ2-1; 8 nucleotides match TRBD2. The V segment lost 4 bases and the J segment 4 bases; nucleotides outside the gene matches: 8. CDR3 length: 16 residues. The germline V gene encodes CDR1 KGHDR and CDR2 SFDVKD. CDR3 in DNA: TGTGCCACCAGTGACCCCACTAGCGGAGCGTACAATGAGCAGTTCTTC. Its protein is CATSDPTSGAYNEQFF.

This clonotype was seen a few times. The CDR3 sequence is CASTQQEGRPNYGYTF. The CDR3 region has the DNA TGTGCCAGCACCCAACAAGAGGGGCGCCCTAACTATGGCTACACCTTC. This chain joins TRBV7-9 and TRBJ1-2, with a tentative D call TRBD1 (5 bases). V was shortened by 7 bases and J by 0 bases, with 18 bases between the two germline ends. The CDR3 totals 16 residues. Germline assignment: CDR1 SEHNR and CDR2 FQNEAQ (reference sequence).